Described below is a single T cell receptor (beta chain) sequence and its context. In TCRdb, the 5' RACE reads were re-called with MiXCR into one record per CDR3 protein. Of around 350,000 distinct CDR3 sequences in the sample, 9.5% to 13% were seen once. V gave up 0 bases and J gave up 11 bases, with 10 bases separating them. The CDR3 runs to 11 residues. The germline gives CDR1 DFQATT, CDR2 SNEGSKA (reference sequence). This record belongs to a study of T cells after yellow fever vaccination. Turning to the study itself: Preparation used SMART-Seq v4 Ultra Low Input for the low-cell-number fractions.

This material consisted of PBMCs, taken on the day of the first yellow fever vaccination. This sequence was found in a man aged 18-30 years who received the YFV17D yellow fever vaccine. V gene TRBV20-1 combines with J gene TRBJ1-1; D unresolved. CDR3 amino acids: CSARDRFTAFF. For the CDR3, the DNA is TGCAGTGCTAGAGACAGGTTCACCGCTTTCTTT.